This T cell receptor beta chain comes out of a study of cytomegalovirus exposure and HLA in healthy donors. This clone was detected only a few times. Its target is not known. It was with 60 Vbeta and 13 Jbeta primers that the PCR ran. TCRdb keeps only in-frame clones here, not all; method: immunoSEQ multiplex PCR. The sample holds about 150,000 clones, over 65% seen once. Study-level findings and limits: Most TCR sequences were uncommon, yet certain public TCRs appeared in many donors. An analysis was carried out later, and it reportedly showed fewer N-insertions in an Asian-associated ancestry cluster than the approximately 670-donor mean. It has been reported that TCR beta sequences accurately predicted the HLA-A and HLA-B alleles of most subjects.

J was trimmed by 3 bases and V by 0 bases; bases with no gene match: 2. This CDR3 region has 15 residues. Germline loops: CDR1 MNHEY, CDR2 SVGAGI. Source material: PBMCs. The V call is TRBV6-5, the J call TRBJ1-3, with 7 bases aligning to TRBD1. The receptor was isolated from a woman between 40 and 50 years old in good health and CMV-seronegative. The CDR3 DNA sequence: TGTGCCAGCAGTTACTCGGGACAGCTTGGAAACACCATATATTTT. This codes for CASSYSGQLGNTIYF.